This T cell receptor (beta chain) was obtained from a study of blood T cells in healthy people across ages. Ranging in age from about 6 to 90, the donors were healthy Caucasian individuals from Russia. There are 15 residues in the CDR3. Germline V gene sequence: CDR1 SNHLY, CDR2 FYNNEI. Together with a sample-barcoded 5' primer, a J-beta primer mix was included in a second PCR lasting about 7 to 12 cycles. Each cDNA molecule, via a template-switch adaptor with 12 random nucleotides, was tagged. TCRdb used MiXCR to reprocess the 5' RACE reads, holding one entry per CDR3 protein. The sample records under 2,000,000 distinct CDR3 sequences, around half being singletons.

This receptor was identified in a middle-aged woman in good health. The rearrangement links TRBV2 to TRBJ2-7, with TRBD1 matching over 9 bases. The DNA end is a closer match to TRBJ2-5, so the J assignment may be wrong. Sequences were obtained from blood. CDR3 in amino acids: CASSTTGTGTETQYF. CDR3 sequence (DNA): TGTGCCAGCAGTACTACCGGGACAGGGACAGAGACCCAGTACTTC.